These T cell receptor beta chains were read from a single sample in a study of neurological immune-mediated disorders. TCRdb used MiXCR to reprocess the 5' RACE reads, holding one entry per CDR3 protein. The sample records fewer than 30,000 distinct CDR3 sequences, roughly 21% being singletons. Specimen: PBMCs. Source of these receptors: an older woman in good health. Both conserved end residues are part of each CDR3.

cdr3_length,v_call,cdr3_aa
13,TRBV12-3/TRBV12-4,CASSPDATGGYTF
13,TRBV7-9,CSSFGGAYNEQFF
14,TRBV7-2,CASCPHLANSPLHF
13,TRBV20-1,CSARDRAREGYTF
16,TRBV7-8,CASSLAWFPRTDTQYF
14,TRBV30,CAWSVETYLTEAFF
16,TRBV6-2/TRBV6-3,CASSSWTTLGTDTQYF
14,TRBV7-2,CASLMGQGSLEQYF
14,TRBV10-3,CAIRPGNRGDGYTF
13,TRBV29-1,CSVMTLMNTEAFF
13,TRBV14,CARTGTAKETQYF
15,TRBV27,CASSLGGANNYGYTF